The 23 T cell receptor beta chains presented below share a single source sample, sequenced in a study of blood T cells in healthy people across ages (dated by TCRdb to 2015 to 2017). The method was 5' RACE. Instrument used: Illumina HiSeq 2500. The second PCR ran for roughly 7 to 11 cycles and used a J-beta primer mix along with a sample-barcoded 5' primer. The raw public reads went through TCRdb reprocessing: fastp at Q25, MiXCR clone calling, in-frame beta chains kept. Under each unique CDR3 protein, matching rows form one entry showing the most common genes and DNA. The sample table contains 800,000 or so distinct CDR3 sequences; only one count was recorded for around 45% of them. The ten largest clones capture over 15% of the sample. The sequenced sample was blood. These receptors all come from an older man in good health.

The chain couples TRBV20-1 to TRBJ2-2; TRBD2 might be the D (5 bases). Germline CDR1 is DFQATT and CDR2 is SNEGSKA (reference sequence). V lost 2 bases and J 1 base, leaving 14 bases between the germline ends. The CDR3 runs 16 residues. The CDR3 sequence: CSARRDWQENTGELFF. DNA for the CDR3: TGCAGTGCTAGACGGGATTGGCAGGAGAACACCGGGGAGCTGTTTTTT.

This clonotype is a singleton in its sample. One end of the junction fails to match germline, which may point to a read error. This chain links TRBV29-1 with TRBJ2-3; no definite D call. The germline V gene encodes CDR1 SQVTM and CDR2 ANQGSEA. The CDR3 spans 12 residues. The CDR3 DNA is TGCAGCGTTGAACCCAGCAGAGATACACAGTATTTT. Translation: CSVEPSRDTQYF.

V is TRBV20-1 and J is TRBJ1-3, with D hard to call. CDR1 and CDR2 from the germline V gene are DFQATT and SNEGSKA (reference sequence). V was cut by 6 bases and J by 2 bases, with 11 bases left in between. The CDR3 loop spans 13 amino acids. The CDR3 loop reads CSARRGTGNTIYF. The CDR3 coding sequence is TGCAGTGCCCGGCGGGGAACTGGAAACACCATATATTTT.

On this clonotype: A read error is possible here, since a much larger clone lies one base away. This chain's CDR3 is CASSSTGSGANVLAF. As DNA, the CDR3 is TGTGCCAGCAGCAGTACAGGGTCAGGGGCCAACGTCCTGGCTTTC. The chain has TRBV7-2 and TRBJ2-6, with D possibly being TRBD1 (6 bases). The CDR3 extends over 15 amino acids. Germline CDR1 SGHTA, CDR2 FQGNSA.

This sequence joins TRBV28 and TRBJ2-5; TRBD2 matches at 12 bases. Germline V gene data show CDR1 as MDHEN and CDR2 as SYDVKM. With V trimmed by 5 bases and J by 2 bases, 6 bases remained unmatched. The CDR3 consists of 16 residues. Written as DNA, the CDR3 is TGTGCCAGCAGTACCGGACTAGCGGGGACGCAAGAGACCCAGTACTTC. It yields the protein CASSTGLAGTQETQYF.

V usage is TRBV27 and J usage is TRBJ2-7, with D possibly being TRBD1 or TRBD2 (5 bases each). Per the germline V gene, CDR1 is MNHEY and CDR2 is SMNVEV (reference sequence). This CDR3 region has 15 residues. Deletions cut 2 bases from V and 7 bases from J, with 18 bases between. The CDR3 DNA is TGTGCCAGCAGTTTAAGCCCAGCAGGGACGGGAGAGCAGTACTTC. Its protein is CASSLSPAGTGEQYF.

The chain combines TRBV12-3 or TRBV12-4 with TRBJ2-3, with D unresolved. The V and J ends lost 5 bases and 6 bases respectively, with 9 bases between them. The CDR3 has 12 residues. The CDR3 nucleotides are TGTGCCAGCAGTCCTCAGTGGGATACGCAGTATTTT. This codes for CASSPQWDTQYF.

This clonotype appeared a few times. This chain uses TRBV20-1 with TRBJ1-2; the D gene is possibly TRBD1 (5 bases). CDR1 is DFQATT, CDR2 SNEGSKA, per germline (reference sequence). The CDR3 is 13 residues long. V dropped 6 bases and J dropped 5 bases, with 16 bases sitting between them. The CDR3 spells CSAGTSTEYGYTF. In DNA, the CDR3 is TGCAGTGCCGGGACCTCGACTGAATATGGCTACACCTTC.

The table lists this clonotype with a few counts. The chain recombines TRBV5-1 with TRBJ2-7, with 7 nucleotides matching TRBD2. The V gene's germline CDR1 is SGHRS and CDR2 YFSETQ. The CDR3 totals 14 residues. V shed 0 bases and J 5 bases; nucleotides not matched to a gene: 5. The CDR3 bases are TGCGCCAGCAGCTTGGAACTAGCGAGAGACGAGCAGTACTTC. Translated, it gives CASSLELARDEQYF. The whole variable domain, remainder taken from reference TRBV5-1 and TRBJ2-7, is KAGVTQTPRYLIKTRGQQVTLSCSPISGHRSVSWYQQTPGQGLQFLFEYFSETQRNKGNFPGRFSGRQFSNSRSEMNVSTLELGDSALYLCASSLELARDEQYFGPGTRLTVT.

The chain couples TRBV6-5 to TRBJ2-3, with TRBD2 as a possible D gene (5 bases). Trimming stripped 5 bases from V and 2 bases from J, with 11 bases between. This CDR3 contains 14 residues. Germline V gene data show CDR1 as MNHEY and CDR2 as SVGAGI. The CDR3 coding sequence is TGTGCCAGCAGTAACGGTGACTACACAGATACGCAGTATTTT. It encodes CASSNGDYTDTQYF.

This clonotype was found once. The rearrangement links TRBV5-1 to TRBJ1-2; 7 nucleotides align to TRBD1. The CDR3 contains 15 residues. Germline lookup yields CDR1 SGHRS and CDR2 YFSETQ. With 4 bases clipped from V and 6 bases from J, the junction kept 12 bases outside the gene matches. Here the CDR3 reads CASSPVGQKENGYTF. The CDR3 bases are TGCGCCAGCAGCCCGGTGGGACAGAAAGAGAATGGCTACACCTTC.

The CDR3 sequence is CASSLLSSGNPYEQYF. CDR3 DNA sequence: TGTGCCAGCAGCTTGCTGTCTAGCGGGAACCCCTACGAGCAGTACTTC. The chain is built from TRBV7-2 and TRBJ2-7; the match to TRBD2 covers 9 bases. V lost 3 bases, J lost 2 bases, and 8 bases stayed unmatched. This CDR3 contains 16 residues. The germline V gene has CDR1 SGHTA and CDR2 FQGNSA.

J is TRBJ2-5 and V is TRBV7-3; 14 bases are shared with TRBD2. V shed 5 bases and J 11 bases; nucleotides not matched to a gene: 10. CDR3 length: 15 amino acids. CDR1 is SGHTA and CDR2 is FQGTGA in the germline V gene. The CDR3 protein is CASSRLAGGLDEQYF. In DNA, the CDR3 is TGTGCCAGCAGCCGACTAGCGGGAGGGTTGGATGAGCAGTACTTC.

The gene calls are TRBV6-2 or TRBV6-3 and TRBJ1-5, with D possibly matching TRBD1 (6 bases). Germline CDR1 and CDR2: MNHEY and SVGEGT. The ends were cut back, 0 bases at V and 1 base at J, with 7 bases in the middle. This CDR3 spans 15 amino acids. This chain's CDR3 is CASSYSTGSNQPQHF. The CDR3, as DNA: TGTGCCAGCAGTTACTCCACAGGGAGCAATCAGCCCCAGCATTTT.

The J gene is TRBJ2-7, the V gene TRBV20-1, with TRBD2 matching 9 bases. Germline V CDR1 and CDR2: DFQATT, SNEGSKA (reference sequence). V lost 0 bases to trimming and J lost 4 bases; unmatched junction nucleotides: 7. CDR3 length: 15 residues. CDR3 in DNA: TGCAGTGCTAGAGATCTGCTAGCGGGAACTTACGAGCAGTACTTC. It specifies CSARDLLAGTYEQYF.

This clonotype has only a few counts. The chain employs TRBV3-1 and TRBJ2-7; 8 nucleotides agree with TRBD1. Germline V lookup: CDR1 LGHDT, CDR2 YNNKEL (reference sequence). The CDR3 runs to 15 residues. After removal of 1 base from V and 6 bases from J, the junction contained 8 bases not matched to a gene. The DNA of the CDR3 is TGTGCCAGCAGCCAAGGGTCAGGGGGCCGCCGCGAGCAGTACTTC. Translation: CASSQGSGGRREQYF.

This sequence joins TRBV5-1 and TRBJ2-5, with 7 bases that match TRBD1. Germline V gene sequence: CDR1 SGHRS, CDR2 YFSETQ. CDR3 length: 14 amino acids. Unmatched junction bases numbered 5, after V lost 1 base and J lost 5 bases. CDR3 in DNA: TGCGCCAGCAGCTTGCAAGGGGGCGCGGAGACCCAGTACTTC. Amino acids: CASSLQGGAETQYF. Full variable domain (remainder filled in from reference TRBV5-1 and TRBJ2-5): KAGVTQTPRYLIKTRGQQVTLSCSPISGHRSVSWYQQTPGQGLQFLFEYFSETQRNKGNFPGRFSGRQFSNSRSEMNVSTLELGDSALYLCASSLQGGAETQYFGPGTRLLVL.

This clonotype showed up just a few times. The J gene is TRBJ2-7, the V gene TRBV29-1; 12 bases line up with TRBD2. The germline V gene encodes CDR1 SQVTM and CDR2 ANQGSEA. V trimming: 4 bases; J trimming: 5 bases; junction bases outside the gene matches: 3. The CDR3 loop spans 13 amino acids. The DNA of the CDR3 is TGCAGCGTTGCACGGACTAGCGGGAACGAGCAGTACTTC. Residues: CSVARTSGNEQYF.

The gene calls are TRBV5-6 and TRBJ1-1; unclear D gene. V was clipped by 4 bases and J by 8 bases, with 12 bases between them. The CDR3 sequence is 12 residues long. Per germline, CDR1 SGHDT and CDR2 YYEEEE. The CDR3 sequence: CASSPTGGEAFF. The DNA for the CDR3 is TGTGCCAGCAGCCCAACGGGAGGCGAAGCTTTCTTT.

This clonotype was counted a few times. The chain couples TRBV20-1 to TRBJ1-5; possible D gene TRBD1, 6 bases. Germline CDR1 reads DFQATT; CDR2 reads SNEGSKA (reference sequence). The CDR3 covers 13 residues. Trimming stripped 2 bases from V and 2 bases from J, with 7 bases between. The CDR3 loop reads CSARRQGNQPQHF. CDR3 DNA: TGCAGTGCTAGAAGACAGGGCAATCAGCCCCAGCATTTT.

This clonotype has just a few counts. The germline gene is not matched at one end of the junction; a read error may be the cause. The chain has TRBV28 and TRBJ2-4; 11 bases line up with TRBD1. The CDR3 sequence is 15 residues long. Germline CDR1 MDHEN, CDR2 SYDVKM. CDR3 sequence (DNA): TGTGCCAGCAGTTGGACAGGGGGCGTCAAAAACACTCAGTACTTC. Amino acid sequence: CASSWTGGVKNTQYF.

This clonotype was recorded a few times. V is TRBV12-5 and J is TRBJ2-3, with 9 bases lining up with TRBD1. Trimming at V came to 6 bases and at J to 1 base, leaving 2 bases not matched to a gene. The CDR3 totals 14 residues. Germline values: CDR1 LGHNT, CDR2 FRNRAP. CDR3 region: CASGGQGGTDTQYF. CDR3 nucleotide sequence: TGTGCTAGTGGGGGACAGGGCGGCACAGATACGCAGTATTTT.

The chain employs TRBV4-1 and TRBJ2-5; the match to TRBD1 covers 7 bases. TRBJ2-1 explains the end of the DNA better; the J call may be wrong. The CDR3 length is 14 residues. Germline V gene data show CDR1 as MGHRA and CDR2 as YSYEKL. CDR3 in amino acids: CASSQGAGGETQFF. In DNA, the CDR3 is TGCGCCAGCAGCCAAGGGGCAGGGGGAGAGACCCAGTTCTTC.